This is a list of T cell receptor beta chains from one sample in a study of CD8+ T cells in alopecia areata. Clones were sequenced by immunoSEQ multiplex PCR, and TCRdb holds only the in-frame ones, with some missing. This sample yields about 92,000 clones, of which about 40% are seen a single time; less than 20% belongs to the top ten. Sequenced here: CD8+ T cells sorted from blood, sampled at week 24, from a patient treated with tofacitinib. All receptors come from a human donor with alopecia areata. The CDR3 runs from the conserved cysteine through the conserved F or W. The order of the fields is D gene, V gene, clone size, J gene, CDR3 DNA, CDR3 protein. A D gene is named only where the DNA matches it firmly. Only some rows state a clone size, as once, few, many or a class for expanded clones.

.	TRBV29-1	few	TRBJ2-2	TGCAGCGTTGGGACATCGGGGGAGCTGTTTTTT	CSVGTSGELFF
.	TRBV27	once	TRBJ2-5	TGTGCCAGCAGTTTAATAGGTAGCGAAGGCGAGACCCAGTACTTC	CASSLIGSEGETQYF
.	TRBV30	few	TRBJ2-1	TGTGCCTGGAGTTTTCGGGATTCGGGCGATGAGCAGTTCTTC	CAWSFRDSGDEQFF
TRBD2	TRBV7-9	.	TRBJ2-3	TGTGCCAGCAGCTTAGCGAGGGAGACTAGCCGGGCGCGCGATACGCAGTATTTT	CASSLARETSRARDTQYF
.	TRBV30	few	TRBJ2-1	TGTGCCTGGAGTGTAAGGGGGAATGAGCAGTTCTTC	CAWSVRGNEQFF
TRBD1	TRBV7-9	.	TRBJ1-3	TGTGCCAGCAGCCTCGCGGACAGGGTGGACTCTGGAAACACCATATATTTT	CASSLADRVDSGNTIYF
.	TRBV9	.	TRBJ1-5	TGTGCCAGCAGCGCAGACAGCAATCAGCCCCAGCATTTT	CASSADSNQPQHF
.	TRBV30	few	TRBJ1-2	TGTGCCTGGACGGTCGCCCCCTACTATGGCTACACCTTC	CAWTVAPYYGYTF
.	TRBV7-6	many	TRBJ2-7	TGTGCCAGCAGCCCGCGGACAGCAGAGTACGAGCAGTACTTC	CASSPRTAEYEQYF
.	TRBV19	.	TRBJ2-7	TGTGCCAGTAGTATGGCTCGAGGGGACGAGCAGTACTTC	CASSMARGDEQYF
TRBD2	TRBV19	few	TRBJ2-1	TGTGCCAGTAGTAGGGCTAGCGGGAGCTACAATGAGCAGTTCTTC	CASSRASGSYNEQFF
.	TRBV2	.	TRBJ2-7	TGTGCCAGCAAGTCTAGCGCCTACTACGAGCAGTACTTC	CASKSSAYYEQYF
.	TRBV4-3	once	TRBJ2-7	TGCGCCAGCAGCCAAGAGGAGGGGGTGGAACAGTACTTC	CASSQEEGVEQYF
.	TRBV11-2	.	TRBJ2-7	TGTGCCAGCAGCTTAGTAGCTGGGGCCTACGAGCAGTACTTC	CASSLVAGAYEQYF
.	TRBV23-1	.	TRBJ2-7	TGCGCCAGCAGCCCTGAACAGGGCGCCCAAGACTACGAGCAGTACTTC	CASSPEQGAQDYEQYF
.	TRBV5-1	.	TRBJ2-1	TGCGCCAGCAGCTTGGGCCCAGGGACCTTAGGAAATGAGCAGTTCTTC	CASSLGPGTLGNEQFF
.	TRBV7-9	few	TRBJ1-5	TGTGCCAGCAGTTACAGGGATCAGCCCCAGCATTTT	CASSYRDQPQHF
TRBD2	TRBV27	few	TRBJ2-1	TGTGCCAGCAGTGAATTTAAGCGGGGGGAGCAGTTCTTC	CASSEFKRGEQFF
.	TRBV27	.	TRBJ1-2	TGTGCCAGCAGTTCCAACGACCGAATAAATGGCTACACCTTC	CASSSNDRINGYTF
TRBD1	TRBV18	.	TRBJ2-5	TGTGCCAGCTCACCCGTCCCGGGACAGGGATTAGAGACCCAGTACTTC	CASSPVPGQGLETQYF
.	TRBV5-1	.	TRBJ2-2	TGCGCCAGCAGCCACGGGGATAGGGAACTTGTGAACACCGGGGAGCTGTTTTTT	CASSHGDRELVNTGELFF
TRBD1	TRBV5-1	.	TRBJ2-1	TGCGCCAGCAGCGCGCAGGGGGAAACCTCCTACAATGAGCAGTTCTTC	CASSAQGETSYNEQFF
TRBD1	TRBV7-2	.	TRBJ2-3	TGTGCCAGCAGCTTAAGAGACAGGGGGCCAGATACGCAGTATTTT	CASSLRDRGPDTQYF
.	TRBV4-2	.	TRBJ2-5	TGTGCCAGCAGCCAAGGGCCCGGGAGCTACATAGAGACCCAGTACTTC	CASSQGPGSYIETQYF
.	TRBV27	.	TRBJ2-1	TGTGCCAGCAGTTTTGGCCTAGGAGGTGGAGAGCAGTTCTTC	CASSFGLGGGEQFF
.	TRBV7-9	.	TRBJ2-7	TGTGCCAGCAGCCCAGGTTTGCGGGAAAAATGGGAGCAGTACTTC	CASSPGLREKWEQYF
TRBD2	TRBV6-1	few	TRBJ2-5	TGTGCCAGCAGCCCGGGACTAGCGCTCCAAGAGACCCAGTACTTC	CASSPGLALQETQYF
.	TRBV5-5	.	TRBJ2-1	TGTGCCAGCAGCCTAACTAGTTTCGAGCAGTTCTTC	CASSLTSFEQFF
.	TRBV2	.	TRBJ2-3	TGTGCCAGCAGCCCCCAGAGAAATTCGCAGTATTTT	CASSPQRNSQYF
TRBD2	TRBV2	few	TRBJ2-2	TGTGCCAGCAGGGAGACTAGCGGGAGGAACACCGGGGAGCTGTTTTTT	CASRETSGRNTGELFF
TRBD2	TRBV10-1	few	TRBJ2-1	TGCGCCAGCAGTGAGTCTGGCGTTAGCGGGAGGAATGAGCAGTTCTTC	CASSESGVSGRNEQFF
.	TRBV28	.	TRBJ2-3	TGTGCCAGCAGTTTTTTAGCGGGCACAGATACGCAGTATTTT	CASSFLAGTDTQYF
.	TRBV6-5	once	TRBJ2-7	TGTGCCAGCAGTTACTCGATGGTCCCCTACGAGCAGTACTTC	CASSYSMVPYEQYF
.	TRBV29-1	.	TRBJ2-7	TGCAGCGCCCGCGACAGCTACTACGAGCAGTACTTC	CSARDSYYEQYF
.	TRBV29-1	few	TRBJ1-4	TGCAGCGTTGAAGGGGATGAAAAACTGTTTTTT	CSVEGDEKLFF
.	TRBV30	.	TRBJ2-7	TGTGCCTGGAGTGTTATAAGGGGCCCCTACGAGCAGTACTTC	CAWSVIRGPYEQYF
TRBD1	TRBV6-5	.	TRBJ2-3	TGTGCCAGCAGTTACGGGCAGGGGGCAGATACGCAGTATTTT	CASSYGQGADTQYF
.	TRBV11-1	few	TRBJ2-7	TGTGCCAGCAGCTTAGGGGTGGGAGCCTACGAGCAGTACTTC	CASSLGVGAYEQYF
.	TRBV25-1	.	TRBJ2-6	TGTGCCAGCAGTGCCGTAGCAGGTTCCGGGGCCAACGTCCTGACTTTC	CASSAVAGSGANVLTF
TRBD1	TRBV7-9	.	TRBJ2-3	TGTGCCAGCAGCTTTCCGGGACAGGAGCCTCCCGTCACAGATACGCAGTATTTT	CASSFPGQEPPVTDTQYF
.	TRBV7-2	few	TRBJ1-5	TGTGCCAGCAGCTCGAATGCAGCCTCCGATCAGCCCCAGCATTTT	CASSSNAASDQPQHF
.	TRBV29-1	.	TRBJ2-1	TGCAGCGTTTATGTGGTGGGTAACTACAATGAGCAGTTCTTC	CSVYVVGNYNEQFF
.	TRBV30	few	TRBJ2-2	TGTGCCTGGGGGGGCCGTGGCCGTAACACCGGGGAGCTGTTTTTT	CAWGGRGRNTGELFF
.	TRBV2	.	TRBJ2-2	TGTGCCAGCAGTGAAAGGCTTGCTAGCGTGAACACCGGGGAGCTGTTTTTT	CASSERLASVNTGELFF
.	TRBV27	.	TRBJ1-1	TGTGCCAGCAGTCCCCTTGGGGACACCTTAGCTTTCTTT	CASSPLGDTLAFF
.	TRBV10-3	.	TRBJ2-3	TGTGCCATCAGACCAGACAGGAGCACAGATACGCAGTATTTT	CAIRPDRSTDTQYF
.	TRBV27	few	TRBJ1-1	TGTGCCAGCAGTTTATCAACTACAGCGAACACTGAAGCTTTCTTT	CASSLSTTANTEAFF
.	TRBV11-2	.	TRBJ2-7	TGTGCCAGCAGCTCAGGGGGGCTAGCGGGCGAGCAGTACTTC	CASSSGGLAGEQYF
TRBD1	TRBV27	.	TRBJ2-7	TGTGCCAGCAGTTTTGGACAGGGGACGGGATACGAGCAGTACTTC	CASSFGQGTGYEQYF
.	TRBV6-6	.	TRBJ2-1	TGTGCCAGCAGCCTTTCGTATGAGCAGTTCTTC	CASSLSYEQFF
.	TRBV7-2	.	TRBJ1-1	TGTGCCAGCAGCTTACCACGGGAGGGGGGTTCGACTGAAGCTTTCTTT	CASSLPREGGSTEAFF
.	TRBV29-1	.	TRBJ2-7	TGCAGCGTTGAAGCAGCGACCTCCCACTACGAGCAGTACTTC	CSVEAATSHYEQYF
TRBD2	TRBV18	.	TRBJ2-7	TGTGCCAGCTCACCAGAACTAGCGGGAGTAGGGGACGAGCAGTACTTC	CASSPELAGVGDEQYF